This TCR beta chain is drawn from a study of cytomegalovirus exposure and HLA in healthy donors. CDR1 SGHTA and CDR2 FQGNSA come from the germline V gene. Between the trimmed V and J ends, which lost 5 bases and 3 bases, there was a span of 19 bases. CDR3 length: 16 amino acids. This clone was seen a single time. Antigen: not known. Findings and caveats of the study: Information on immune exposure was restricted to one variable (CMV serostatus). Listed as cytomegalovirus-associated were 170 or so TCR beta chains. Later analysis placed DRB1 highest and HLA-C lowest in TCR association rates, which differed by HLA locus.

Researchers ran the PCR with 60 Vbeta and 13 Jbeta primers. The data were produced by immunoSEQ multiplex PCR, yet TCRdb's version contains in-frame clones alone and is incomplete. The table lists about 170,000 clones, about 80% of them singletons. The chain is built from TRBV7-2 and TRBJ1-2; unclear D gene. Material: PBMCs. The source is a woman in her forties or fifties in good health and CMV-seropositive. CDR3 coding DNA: TGTGCCAGCAGCACCCGGGGTCGCCGGGAGGACTATGGCTACACCTTC. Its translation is CASSTRGRREDYGYTF.